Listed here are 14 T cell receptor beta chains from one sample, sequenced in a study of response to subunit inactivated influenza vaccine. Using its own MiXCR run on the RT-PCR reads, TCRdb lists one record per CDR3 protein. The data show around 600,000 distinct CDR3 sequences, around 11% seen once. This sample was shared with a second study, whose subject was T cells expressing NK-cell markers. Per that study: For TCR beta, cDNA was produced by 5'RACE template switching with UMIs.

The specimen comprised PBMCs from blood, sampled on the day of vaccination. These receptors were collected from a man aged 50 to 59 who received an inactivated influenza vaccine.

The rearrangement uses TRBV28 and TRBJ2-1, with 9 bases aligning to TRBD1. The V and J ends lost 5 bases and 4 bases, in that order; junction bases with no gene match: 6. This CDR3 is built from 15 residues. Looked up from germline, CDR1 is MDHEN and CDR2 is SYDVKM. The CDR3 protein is CASSTRDRVYNEQFF. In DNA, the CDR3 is TGTGCCAGCAGTACGAGGGACAGGGTTTACAATGAGCAGTTCTTC.

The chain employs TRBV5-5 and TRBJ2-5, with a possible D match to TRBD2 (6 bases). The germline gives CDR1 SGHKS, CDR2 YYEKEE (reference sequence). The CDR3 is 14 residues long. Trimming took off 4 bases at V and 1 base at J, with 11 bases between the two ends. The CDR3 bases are TGTGCCAGCAGCCGCCGGGGGAGCCAAGAGACCCAGTACTTC. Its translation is CASSRRGSQETQYF.

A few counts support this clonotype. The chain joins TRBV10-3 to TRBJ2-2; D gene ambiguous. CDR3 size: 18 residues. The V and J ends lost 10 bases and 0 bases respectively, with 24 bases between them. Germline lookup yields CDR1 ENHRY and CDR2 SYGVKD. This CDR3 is CATAAFRTEFANTGELFF. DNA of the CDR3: TGTGCCACCGCTGCTTTTAGGACGGAGTTCGCGAACACCGGGGAGCTGTTTTTT.

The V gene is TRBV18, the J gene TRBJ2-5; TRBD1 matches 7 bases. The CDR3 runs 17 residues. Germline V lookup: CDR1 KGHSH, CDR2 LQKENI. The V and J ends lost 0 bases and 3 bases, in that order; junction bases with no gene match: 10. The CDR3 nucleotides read TGTGCCAGCTCACCACCGTATCGGACAGGCCGAAAAGAGACCCAGTACTTC. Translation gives CASSPPYRTGRKETQYF.

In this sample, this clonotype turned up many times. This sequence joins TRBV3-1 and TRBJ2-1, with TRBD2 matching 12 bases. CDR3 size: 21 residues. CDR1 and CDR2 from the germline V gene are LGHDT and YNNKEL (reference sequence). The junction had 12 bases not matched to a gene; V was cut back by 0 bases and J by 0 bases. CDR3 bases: TGTGCCAGCAGCCAAGAGCCCGGACTAGCGGGATTCCAAAGCTCCTACAATGAGCAGTTCTTC. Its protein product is CASSQEPGLAGFQSSYNEQFF.

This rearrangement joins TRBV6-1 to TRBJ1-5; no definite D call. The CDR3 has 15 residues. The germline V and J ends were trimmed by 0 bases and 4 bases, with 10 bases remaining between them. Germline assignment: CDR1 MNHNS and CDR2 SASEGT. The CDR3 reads CASSEAVGPNQPQHF. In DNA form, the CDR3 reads TGTGCCAGCAGTGAAGCGGTCGGCCCTAATCAGCCCCAGCATTTT.

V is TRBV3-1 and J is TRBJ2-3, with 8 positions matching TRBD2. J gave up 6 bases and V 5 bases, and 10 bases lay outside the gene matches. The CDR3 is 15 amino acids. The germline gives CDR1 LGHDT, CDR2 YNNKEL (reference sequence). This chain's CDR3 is CASSDFGTSHDTQYF. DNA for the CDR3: TGTGCCAGCAGCGACTTCGGGACTAGTCATGATACGCAGTATTTT.

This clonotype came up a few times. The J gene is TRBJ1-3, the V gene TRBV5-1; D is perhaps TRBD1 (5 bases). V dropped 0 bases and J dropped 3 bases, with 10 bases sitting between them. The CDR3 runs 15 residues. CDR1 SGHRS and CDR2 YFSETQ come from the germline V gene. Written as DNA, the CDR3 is TGCGCCAGCAGCTTGGATAGGGGTGGTGGAAACACCATATATTTT. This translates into CASSLDRGGGNTIYF.

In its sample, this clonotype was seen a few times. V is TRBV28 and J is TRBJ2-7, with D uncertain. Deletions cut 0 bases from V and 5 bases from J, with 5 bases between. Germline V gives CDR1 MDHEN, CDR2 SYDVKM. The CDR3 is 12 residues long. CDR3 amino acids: CASSLWPHEQYF. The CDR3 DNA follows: TGTGCCAGCAGTTTATGGCCCCACGAGCAGTACTTC.

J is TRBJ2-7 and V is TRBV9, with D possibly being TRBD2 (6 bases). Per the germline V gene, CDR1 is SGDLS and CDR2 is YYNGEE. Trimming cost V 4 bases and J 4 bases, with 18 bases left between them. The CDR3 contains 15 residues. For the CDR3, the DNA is TGTGCCAGCAGCCTCCGAGGGGAGGAAGTGTACGAGCAGTACTTC. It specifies CASSLRGEEVYEQYF.

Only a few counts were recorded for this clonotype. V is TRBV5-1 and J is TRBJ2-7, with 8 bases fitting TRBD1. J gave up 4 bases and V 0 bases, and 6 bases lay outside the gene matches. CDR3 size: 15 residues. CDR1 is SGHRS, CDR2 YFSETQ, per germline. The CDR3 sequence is CASSLAQGGKYEQYF. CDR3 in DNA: TGCGCCAGCAGCTTGGCACAGGGGGGAAAGTACGAGCAGTACTTC.

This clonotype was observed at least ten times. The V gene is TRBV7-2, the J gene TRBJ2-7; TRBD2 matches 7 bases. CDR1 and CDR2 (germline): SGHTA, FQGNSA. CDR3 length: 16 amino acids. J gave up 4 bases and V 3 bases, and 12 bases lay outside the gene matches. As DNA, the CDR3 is TGTGCCAGCAGCTTCCTCCCGCTGGGAGGGCTTTACGAGCAGTACTTC. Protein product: CASSFLPLGGLYEQYF.

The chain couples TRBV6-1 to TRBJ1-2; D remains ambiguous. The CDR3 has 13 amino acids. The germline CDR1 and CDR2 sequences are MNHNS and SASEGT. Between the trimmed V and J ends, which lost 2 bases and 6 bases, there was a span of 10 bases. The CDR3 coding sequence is TGTGCCAGCAGTGAATGGGGTTTGGATGGCTACACCTTC. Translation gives CASSEWGLDGYTF.

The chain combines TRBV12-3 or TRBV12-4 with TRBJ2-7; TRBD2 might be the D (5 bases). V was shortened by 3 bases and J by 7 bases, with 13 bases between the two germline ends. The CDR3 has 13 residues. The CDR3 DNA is TGTGCCAGCAGTTTGGGGTTTCGGGGAGAGCAGTACTTC. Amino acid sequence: CASSLGFRGEQYF.